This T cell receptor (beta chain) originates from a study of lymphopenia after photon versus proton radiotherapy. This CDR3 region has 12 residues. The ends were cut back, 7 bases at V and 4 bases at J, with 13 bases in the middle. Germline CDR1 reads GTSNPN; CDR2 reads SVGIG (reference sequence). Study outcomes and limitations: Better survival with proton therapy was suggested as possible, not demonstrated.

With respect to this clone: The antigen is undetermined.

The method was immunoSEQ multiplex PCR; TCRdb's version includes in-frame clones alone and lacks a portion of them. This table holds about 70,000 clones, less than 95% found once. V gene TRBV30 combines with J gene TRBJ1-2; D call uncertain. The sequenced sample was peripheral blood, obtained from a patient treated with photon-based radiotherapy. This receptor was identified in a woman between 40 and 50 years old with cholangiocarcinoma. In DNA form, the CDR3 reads TGTGCCTCAACCACGGCGACCTATGGCTACACCTTC. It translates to CASTTATYGYTF.